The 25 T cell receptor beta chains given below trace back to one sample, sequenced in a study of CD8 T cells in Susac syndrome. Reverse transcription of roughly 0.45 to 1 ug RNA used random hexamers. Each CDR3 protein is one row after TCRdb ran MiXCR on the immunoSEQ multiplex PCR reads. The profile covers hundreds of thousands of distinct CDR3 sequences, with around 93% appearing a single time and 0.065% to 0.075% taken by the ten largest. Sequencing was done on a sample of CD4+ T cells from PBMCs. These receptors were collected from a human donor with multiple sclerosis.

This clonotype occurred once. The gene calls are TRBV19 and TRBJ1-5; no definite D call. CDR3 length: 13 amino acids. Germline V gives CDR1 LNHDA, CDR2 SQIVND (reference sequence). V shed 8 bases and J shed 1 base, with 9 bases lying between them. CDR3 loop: CASRVRSNQPQHF. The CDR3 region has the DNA TGTGCCAGTCGGGTGAGGAGCAATCAGCCCCAGCATTTT.

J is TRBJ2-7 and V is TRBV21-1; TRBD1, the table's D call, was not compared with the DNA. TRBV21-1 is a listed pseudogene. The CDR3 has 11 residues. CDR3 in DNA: TGTGCCAGCAGCGCCCGGGACCCGCAGTACGTC. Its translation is CASSARDPQYV.

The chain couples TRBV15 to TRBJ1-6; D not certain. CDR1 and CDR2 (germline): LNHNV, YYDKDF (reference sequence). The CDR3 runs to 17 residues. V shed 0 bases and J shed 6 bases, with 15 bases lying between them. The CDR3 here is CATSRDDPGTGNSPLHF. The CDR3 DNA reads TGTGCCACCAGCAGAGATGACCCAGGAACGGGTAATTCACCCCTCCACTTT.

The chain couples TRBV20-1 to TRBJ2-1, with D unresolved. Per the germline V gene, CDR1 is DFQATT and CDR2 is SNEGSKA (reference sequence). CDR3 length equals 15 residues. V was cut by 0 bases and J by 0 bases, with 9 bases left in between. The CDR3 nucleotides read TGCAGTGCTAGAGATCATCTTAGCTCCTACAATGAGCAGTTCTTC. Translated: CSARDHLSSYNEQFF.

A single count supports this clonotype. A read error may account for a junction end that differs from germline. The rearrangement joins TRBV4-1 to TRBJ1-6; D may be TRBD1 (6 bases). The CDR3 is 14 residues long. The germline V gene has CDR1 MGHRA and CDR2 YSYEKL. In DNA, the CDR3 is TGCGCCAGCAGCCAAGTTCCGACAGGTCCCCTAATTAACTTT. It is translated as CASSQVPTGPLINF.

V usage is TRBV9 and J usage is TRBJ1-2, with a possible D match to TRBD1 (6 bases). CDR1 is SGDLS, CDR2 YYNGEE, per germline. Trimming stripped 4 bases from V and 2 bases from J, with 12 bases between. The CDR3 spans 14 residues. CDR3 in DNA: TGTGCCAGCAGCCCCCGGGGGACAAACTATGGCTACACCTTC. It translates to CASSPRGTNYGYTF. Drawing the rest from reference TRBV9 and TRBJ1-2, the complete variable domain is DSGVTQTPKHLITATGQRVTLRCSPRSGDLSVYWYQQSLDQGLQFLIQYYNGEERAKGNILERFSAQQFPDLHSELNLSSLELGDSALYFCASSPRGTNYGYTFGSGTRLTVV.

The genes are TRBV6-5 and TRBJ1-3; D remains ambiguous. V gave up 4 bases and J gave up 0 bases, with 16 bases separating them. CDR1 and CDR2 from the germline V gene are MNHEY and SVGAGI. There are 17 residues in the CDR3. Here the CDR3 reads CASSSWTRTVSGNTIYF. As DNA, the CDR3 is TGTGCCAGCAGTTCCTGGACGAGGACGGTCTCTGGAAACACCATATATTTT.

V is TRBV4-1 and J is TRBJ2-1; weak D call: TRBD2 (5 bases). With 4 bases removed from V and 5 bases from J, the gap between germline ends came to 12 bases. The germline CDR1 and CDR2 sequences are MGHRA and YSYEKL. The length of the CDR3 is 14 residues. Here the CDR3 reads CASSPLGRDNEQFF. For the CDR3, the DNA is TGCGCCAGCAGCCCCCTAGGGAGAGACAATGAGCAGTTCTTC.

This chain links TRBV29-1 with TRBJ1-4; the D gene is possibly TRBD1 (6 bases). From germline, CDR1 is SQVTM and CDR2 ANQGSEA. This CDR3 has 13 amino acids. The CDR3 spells CGHREWGGEKLFF. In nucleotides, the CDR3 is TGCGGCCACAGGGAGTGGGGTGGTGAAAAACTGTTTTTT.

In nucleotides, the CDR3 is TGTGCCTGGCTCGGAGTAGGTGGCTACACCTTC. Encoded protein: CAWLGVGGYTF. The chain couples TRBV30 to TRBJ1-2; D not resolved. The CDR3 spans 11 residues. Germline assignment: CDR1 GTSNPN and CDR2 SVGIG (reference sequence). Trimming removed 5 bases at V and 7 bases at J, with 11 bases between. The full variable domain, completed using reference TRBV30 and TRBJ1-2, is SQTIHQWPATLVQPVGSPLSLECTVEGTSNPNLYWYRQAAGRGLQLLFYSVGIGQISSEVPQNLSASRPQDRQFILSSKKLLLSDSGFYLCAWLGVGGYTFGSGTRLTVV.

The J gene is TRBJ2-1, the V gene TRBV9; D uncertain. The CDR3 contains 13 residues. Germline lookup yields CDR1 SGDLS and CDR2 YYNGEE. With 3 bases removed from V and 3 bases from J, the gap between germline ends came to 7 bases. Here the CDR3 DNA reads TGTGCCAGCAGCGGAACGTACTACAATGAGCAGTTCTTC. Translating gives CASSGTYYNEQFF.

The CDR3 nucleotides are TGTGCCAGCAGCTTAGTAGGGATCGGCACAGATACGCAGTATTTT. This encodes CASSLVGIGTDTQYF. The chain couples TRBV7-8 to TRBJ2-3; no reliable D call. The germline V gene encodes CDR1 SGHVS and CDR2 FQNEAQ. Trimming took off 1 base at V and 1 base at J, with 9 bases between the two ends. The CDR3 extends over 15 amino acids.

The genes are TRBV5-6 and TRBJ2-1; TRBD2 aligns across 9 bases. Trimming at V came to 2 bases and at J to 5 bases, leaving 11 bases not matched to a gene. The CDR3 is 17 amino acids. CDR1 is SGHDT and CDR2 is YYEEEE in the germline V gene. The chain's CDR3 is CASSLGESGGPHNEQFF. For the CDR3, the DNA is TGTGCCAGCAGCTTAGGAGAAAGCGGGGGGCCCCACAATGAGCAGTTCTTC.

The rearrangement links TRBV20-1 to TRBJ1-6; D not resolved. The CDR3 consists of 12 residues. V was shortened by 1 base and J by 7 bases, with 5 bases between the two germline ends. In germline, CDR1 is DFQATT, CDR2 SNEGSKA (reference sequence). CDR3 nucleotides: TGCAGTGCTAGAGTAGGGAATTCACCCCTCCACTTT. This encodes CSARVGNSPLHF.

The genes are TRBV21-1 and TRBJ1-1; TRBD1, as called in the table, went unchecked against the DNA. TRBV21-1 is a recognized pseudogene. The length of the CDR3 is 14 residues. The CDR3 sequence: CASSINRGSTEAFF. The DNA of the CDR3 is TGTGCCAGCAGTATAAACAGGGGTTCCACTGAAGCTTTCTTT.

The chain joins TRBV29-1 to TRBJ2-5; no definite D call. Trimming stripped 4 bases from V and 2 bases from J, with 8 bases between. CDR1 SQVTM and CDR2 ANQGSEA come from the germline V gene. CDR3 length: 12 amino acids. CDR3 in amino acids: CSVGTLQETQYF. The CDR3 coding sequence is TGCAGCGTTGGAACCCTACAAGAGACCCAGTACTTC.

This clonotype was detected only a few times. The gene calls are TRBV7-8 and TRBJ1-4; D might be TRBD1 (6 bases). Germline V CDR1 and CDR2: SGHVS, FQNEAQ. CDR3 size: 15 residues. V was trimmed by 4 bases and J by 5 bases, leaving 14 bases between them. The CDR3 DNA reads TGTGCCAGCAGCTCTTCCGGGACAATCAATGAAAAACTGTTTTTT. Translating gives CASSSSGTINEKLFF.

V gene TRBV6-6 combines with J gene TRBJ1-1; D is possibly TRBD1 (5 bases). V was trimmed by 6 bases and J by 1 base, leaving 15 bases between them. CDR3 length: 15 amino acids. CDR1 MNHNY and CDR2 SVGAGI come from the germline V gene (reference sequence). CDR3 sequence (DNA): TGTGCCAGCAGCCAACGGGCAGGGCAGAACACTGAAGCTTTCTTT. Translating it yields CASSQRAGQNTEAFF.

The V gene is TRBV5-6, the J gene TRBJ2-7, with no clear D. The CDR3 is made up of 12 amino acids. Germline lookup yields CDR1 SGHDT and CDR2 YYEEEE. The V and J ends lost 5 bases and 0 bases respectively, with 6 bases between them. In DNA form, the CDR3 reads TGTGCCAGCAGTTGGAGCTCCTACGAGCAGTACTTC. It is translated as CASSWSSYEQYF.

CDR3 bases: TGCGCCAGCAGCTTAAAATCGAACACCGGGGAGCTGTTTTTT. Translated: CASSLKSNTGELFF. This chain joins TRBV5-1 and TRBJ2-2; D not resolved. The CDR3 is made up of 14 amino acids. Trimming shortened V by 2 bases and J by 0 bases, and 5 bases separated the two germline ends. Germline V lookup: CDR1 SGHRS, CDR2 YFSETQ. The whole variable domain, filled in from reference TRBV5-1 and TRBJ2-2, reads KAGVTQTPRYLIKTRGQQVTLSCSPISGHRSVSWYQQTPGQGLQFLFEYFSETQRNKGNFPGRFSGRQFSNSRSEMNVSTLELGDSALYLCASSLKSNTGELFFGEGSRLTVL.

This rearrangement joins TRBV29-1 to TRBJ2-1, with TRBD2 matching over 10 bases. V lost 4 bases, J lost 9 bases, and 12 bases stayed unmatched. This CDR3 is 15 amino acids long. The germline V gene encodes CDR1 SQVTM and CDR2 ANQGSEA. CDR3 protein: CSVGGGSGRKGEQFF. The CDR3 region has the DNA TGCAGCGTTGGGGGGGGTAGCGGGAGGAAGGGTGAGCAGTTCTTC.

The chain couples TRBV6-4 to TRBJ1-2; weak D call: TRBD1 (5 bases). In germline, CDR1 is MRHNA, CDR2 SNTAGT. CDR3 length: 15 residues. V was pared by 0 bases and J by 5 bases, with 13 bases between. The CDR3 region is CASSDSRRDLYGYTF. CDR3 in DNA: TGTGCCAGCAGTGACTCGCGGCGGGACCTATATGGCTACACCTTC.

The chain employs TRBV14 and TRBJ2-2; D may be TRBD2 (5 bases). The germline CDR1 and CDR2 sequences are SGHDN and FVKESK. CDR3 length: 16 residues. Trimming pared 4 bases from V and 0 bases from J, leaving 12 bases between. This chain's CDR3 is CASSRISGTNTGELFF. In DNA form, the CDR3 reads TGTGCCAGCAGCCGTATATCCGGGACGAACACCGGGGAGCTGTTTTTT.

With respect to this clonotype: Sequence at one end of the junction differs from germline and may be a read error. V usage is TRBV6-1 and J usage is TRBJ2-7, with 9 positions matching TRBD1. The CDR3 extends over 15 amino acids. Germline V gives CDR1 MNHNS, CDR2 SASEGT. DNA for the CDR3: TGTGCCAGCAGGGAAGGGACAGGGAGAGCTTACGAGCAGTACTTC. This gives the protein CASREGTGRAYEQYF.

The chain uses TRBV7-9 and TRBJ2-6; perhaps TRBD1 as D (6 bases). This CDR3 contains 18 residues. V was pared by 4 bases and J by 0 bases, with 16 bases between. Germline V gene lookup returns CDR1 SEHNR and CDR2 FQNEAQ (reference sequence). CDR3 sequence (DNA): TGTGCCAGCAGCTCCCGGGACACCCCTCGCTCTGGGGCCAACGTCCTGACTTTC. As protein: CASSSRDTPRSGANVLTF. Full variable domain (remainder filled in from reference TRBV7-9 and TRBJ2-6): DTGVSQNPRHKITKRGQNVTFRCDPISEHNRLYWYRQTLGQGPEFLTYFQNEAQLEKSRLLSDRFSAERPKGSFSTLEIQRTEQGDSAMYLCASSSRDTPRSGANVLTFGAGSRLTVL.